These 20 T cell receptor beta chains share one sample of origin, sequenced in a study of Graves' ophthalmopathy and Graves' hyperthyroidism. Amplification of TCR beta CDR3 regions used RNA transcripts. Second-round multiplex PCR came after a first-round RT-PCR that employed HTBI primers. TCRdb redid the calling of the multiplex PCR reads with MiXCR, one entry per CDR3 protein. The table lists about 210,000 distinct CDR3 sequences, approximately 29% of them singletons. The source material was peripheral blood. The receptors here all came from a man aged 45-65 years with Graves' ophthalmopathy.

This clonotype was observed at least ten times. This rearrangement joins TRBV12-3 or TRBV12-4 to TRBJ2-7; tentatively, D is TRBD2 (6 bases). CDR3 length: 14 residues. Trimming stripped 2 bases from V and 2 bases from J, with 10 bases between. CDR3 nucleotide sequence: TGTGCCAGCAGTTTACCGGGGGTAACCTACGAGCAGTACTTC. Encoded protein: CASSLPGVTYEQYF.

This clonotype appeared many times. The chain has TRBV27 and TRBJ1-1; maybe TRBD1 (5 bases). V was pared by 0 bases and J by 5 bases, with 19 bases between. Germline V gene lookup returns CDR1 MNHEY and CDR2 SMNVEV (reference sequence). CDR3 length equals 17 residues. The DNA for the CDR3 is TGTGCCAGCAGTTTATCTACAGGCATTACGCTGAGAACTGAAGCTTTCTTT. Amino acids: CASSLSTGITLRTEAFF.

In its sample, this clonotype was seen many times. The chain carries TRBV7-2 and TRBJ2-5; 10 bases fit TRBD2. The CDR3 runs 17 residues. V was clipped by 1 base and J by 2 bases; unmatched bases: 7. Looked up from germline, CDR1 is SGHTA and CDR2 is FQGNSA. The CDR3 is CASSLGRLAGVQETQYF. The CDR3 DNA follows: TGTGCCAGCAGCTTAGGACGGCTAGCGGGAGTACAAGAGACCCAGTACTTC. Full variable domain (missing parts from reference TRBV7-2 and TRBJ2-5): GAGVSQSPSNKVTEKGKDVELRCDPISGHTALYWYRQSLGQGLEFLIYFQGNSAPDKSGLPSDRFSAERTGGSVSTLTIQRTQQEDSAVYLCASSLGRLAGVQETQYFGPGTRLLVL.

This clonotype was counted many times. This rearrangement joins TRBV12-3 or TRBV12-4 to TRBJ1-2, with D unresolved. The CDR3 covers 14 residues. The V gene lost 4 bases and the J gene lost 9 bases, with 18 bases spanning the gap. CDR3 loop: CASSSTSRFFSYTF. The DNA of the CDR3 is TGTGCCAGCAGTTCAACATCAAGGTTTTTTAGCTACACCTTC.

This clonotype has ten or more counts. This rearrangement joins TRBV6-5 to TRBJ1-5, with 8 bases that match TRBD1. Germline V CDR1 and CDR2: MNHEY, SVGAGI. The CDR3 has 15 amino acids. V lost 2 bases and J lost 11; bases outside the gene matches: 11. The DNA of the CDR3 is TGTGCCAGCAGTTACCGCGAGACAGGGGTTTCGGCCCAGCATTTT. Its translation is CASSYRETGVSAQHF.

This sequence joins TRBV2 and TRBJ1-1; D unclear. CDR1 and CDR2 (germline): SNHLY, FYNNEI. Trimming pared 4 bases from V and 6 bases from J, leaving 9 bases between. The CDR3 totals 12 residues. The CDR3 DNA reads as TGTGCCAGCAGTGGGATTGTCGCTGAAGCTTTCTTT. The encoded protein is CASSGIVAEAFF. The full variable domain, in which reference TRBV2 and TRBJ1-1 provide the parts outside the CDR3, is EPEVTQTPSHQVTQMGQEVILRCVPISNHLYFYWYRQILGQKVEFLVSFYNNEISEKSEIFDDQFSVERPDGSNFTLKIRSTKLEDSAMYFCASSGIVAEAFFGQGTRLTVV.

This clonotype was seen at least ten times. The chain links TRBV6-5 to TRBJ1-1, with 11 positions matching TRBD1. Germline V lookup: CDR1 MNHEY, CDR2 SVGAGI. The CDR3 is made up of 11 amino acids. The V segment lost 8 bases and the J segment 8 bases; nucleotides outside the gene matches: 1. The chain's CDR3 is CASGDRGEAFF. For the CDR3, the DNA is TGTGCCAGCGGGGACAGGGGGGAAGCTTTCTTT.

At least ten counts were recorded for this clonotype. The chain uses TRBV4-1 and TRBJ2-7; D is unresolved. With 1 base removed from V and 3 bases from J, the gap between germline ends came to 10 bases. The CDR3 is 14 amino acids. Looked up from germline, CDR1 is MGHRA and CDR2 is YSYEKL. The CDR3 bases are TGCGCCAGCAGCCAAGGGGCAGGCGACTACGAGCAGTACTTC. Amino acids: CASSQGAGDYEQYF.

This clonotype was seen repeatedly, ten times or more. The chain carries TRBV7-8 and TRBJ2-7; 7 bases map to TRBD1. From germline, CDR1 is SGHVS and CDR2 FQNEAQ. This CDR3 is 15 amino acids long. Trimming at V came to 5 bases and at J to 4 bases, leaving 11 bases not matched to a gene. CDR3 sequence reads: CASSPPTGLGYEQYF. Written as DNA, the CDR3 is TGTGCCAGCAGCCCCCCGACAGGGCTTGGATACGAGCAGTACTTC. Variable domain in full (rest from reference TRBV7-8 and TRBJ2-7): GAGVSQSPRYKVAKRGQDVALRCDPISGHVSLFWYQQALGQGPEFLTYFQNEAQLDKSGLPSDRFFAERPEGSVSTLKIQRTQQEDSAVYLCASSPPTGLGYEQYFGPGTRLTVT.

This clonotype was seen at least ten times. DNA of the CDR3: TGTGCCAGCAGCTTAAATGGACAGAGCACAGATACGCAGTATTTT. This sequence encodes CASSLNGQSTDTQYF. The chain couples TRBV11-2 to TRBJ2-3; maybe TRBD1 (6 bases). The ends were cut back, 2 bases at V and 0 bases at J, with 9 bases in the middle. The CDR3 spans 15 residues. Germline loops: CDR1 SGHAT, CDR2 FQNNGV.

The genes are TRBV7-3 and TRBJ2-2; TRBD1 matches 8 bases. There are 14 residues in the CDR3. The J segment lost 6 bases and the V segment lost 5 bases, leaving 5 bases of the junction unmatched. From germline, CDR1 is SGHTA and CDR2 FQGTGA. The DNA of the CDR3 is TGTGCCAGCAGCCTGGACAGGGTCTCCGGGGAGCTGTTTTTT. Translating it yields CASSLDRVSGELFF.

This clonotype was found many times. The gene calls are TRBV12-3 or TRBV12-4 and TRBJ2-5; TRBD2 might be the D (6 bases). Trimming removed 5 bases from V and 6 bases from J, with 22 bases in between. The CDR3 covers 16 residues. The DNA of the CDR3 is TGTGCCAGCAGTAATGGGGAGGCGCGCGGGTTGCAGACCCAGTACTTC. Amino acid sequence: CASSNGEARGLQTQYF.

This clonotype was detected ten times or more. The chain is built from TRBV2 and TRBJ1-1, with a possible D match to TRBD1 (5 bases). CDR3 length: 14 residues. Per germline, CDR1 SNHLY and CDR2 FYNNEI. V was clipped by 7 bases and J by 1 base, with 13 bases between them. The CDR3 region is CASTQGVGNTEAFF. DNA of the CDR3: TGTGCCAGCACGCAGGGTGTAGGGAACACTGAAGCTTTCTTT.

The chain links TRBV6-1 to TRBJ2-2; 7 nucleotides agree with TRBD1. This CDR3 region has 15 residues. The germline V gene encodes CDR1 MNHNS and CDR2 SASEGT. The trim removed 6 bases at V and 5 bases at J, leaving 9 bases unmatched. This chain's CDR3 is CASSLFTGDTGELFF. CDR3 DNA: TGTGCCAGCAGCTTGTTCACAGGGGATACCGGGGAGCTGTTTTTT.

This clonotype has just a few counts. The chain carries TRBV6-1 and TRBJ1-6, with 10 bases lining up with TRBD1. The junction had 6 bases not matched to a gene; V was cut back by 3 bases and J by 10 bases. Germline V gives CDR1 MNHNS, CDR2 SASEGT. CDR3 size: 15 residues. The CDR3 here is CASSDLGQGGSPLHF. The CDR3 DNA sequence: TGTGCCAGCAGTGACTTAGGACAGGGGGGATCACCCCTCCACTTT.

This clonotype came up once. This chain uses TRBV7-2 with TRBJ2-5; D gene uncertain. Germline-derived CDR1 and CDR2 are SGHTA and FQGNSA. The CDR3 has 15 residues. Trimming shortened V by 5 bases and J by 3 bases, and 16 bases separated the two germline ends. The CDR3 loop is CASSQESRREETQYF. Written as DNA, the CDR3 is TGTGCCAGCAGCCAAGAAAGTCGTAGGGAAGAGACCCAGTACTTC.

This clonotype was detected only a few times. The chain is built from TRBV6-2 or TRBV6-3 and TRBJ1-2; D remains unclear. CDR3 length: 12 amino acids. Trimming stripped 6 bases from V and 3 bases from J, with 8 bases between. Germline loops: CDR1 MNHEY, CDR2 SVGEGT. CDR3 sequence reads: CASREGYYGYTF. In nucleotides, the CDR3 is TGTGCCAGCAGAGAAGGGTACTATGGCTACACCTTC.

V gene TRBV7-2 combines with J gene TRBJ2-7, with TRBD2 matching 12 bases. The trim removed 2 bases at V and 3 bases at J, leaving 5 bases unmatched. This CDR3 is built from 16 residues. Germline-derived CDR1 and CDR2 are SGHTA and FQGNSA. The CDR3 is CASSLLAGGASYEQYF. The CDR3 bases are TGTGCCAGCAGCTTACTAGCGGGGGGGGCAAGCTACGAGCAGTACTTC. Looking up the rest from reference TRBV7-2 and TRBJ2-7 gives the full variable domain: GAGVSQSPSNKVTEKGKDVELRCDPISGHTALYWYRQSLGQGLEFLIYFQGNSAPDKSGLPSDRFSAERTGGSVSTLTIQRTQQEDSAVYLCASSLLAGGASYEQYFGPGTRLTVT.

V and J are TRBV6-1 and TRBJ2-7, with 11 positions matching TRBD2. Germline lookup yields CDR1 MNHNS and CDR2 SASEGT. This CDR3 region has 15 residues. V was pared by 6 bases and J by 4 bases, with 8 bases of the junction left unmatched. The CDR3 DNA is TGTGCCAGCAGGCCCCTAGCGGGAGGTACTTACGAGCAGTACTTC. As protein: CASRPLAGGTYEQYF.

The chain uses TRBV7-8 and TRBJ1-5; D gene uncertain. Germline CDR1 is SGHVS and CDR2 is FQNEAQ. Trimming stripped 6 bases from V and 3 bases from J, with 9 bases between. The CDR3 spans 13 residues. CDR3 in amino acids: CASRNSVNQPQHF. For the CDR3, the DNA is TGTGCCAGCAGGAACAGCGTCAATCAGCCCCAGCATTTT.